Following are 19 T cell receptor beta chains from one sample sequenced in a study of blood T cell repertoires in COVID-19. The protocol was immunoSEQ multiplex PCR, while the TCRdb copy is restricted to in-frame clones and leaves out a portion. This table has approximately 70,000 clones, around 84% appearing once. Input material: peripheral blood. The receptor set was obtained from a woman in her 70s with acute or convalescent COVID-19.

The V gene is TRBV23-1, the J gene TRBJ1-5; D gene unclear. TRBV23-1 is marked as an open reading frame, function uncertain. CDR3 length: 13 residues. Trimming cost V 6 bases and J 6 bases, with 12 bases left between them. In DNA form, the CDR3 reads TGCGCCAGCAGCCGGAGCGGGTTTCAGCCCCAGCATTTT. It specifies CASSRSGFQPQHF.

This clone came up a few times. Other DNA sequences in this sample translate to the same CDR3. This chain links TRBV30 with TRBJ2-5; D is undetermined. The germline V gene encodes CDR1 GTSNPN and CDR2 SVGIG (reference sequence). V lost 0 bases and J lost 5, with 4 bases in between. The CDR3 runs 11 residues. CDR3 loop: CAWSVLETQYF. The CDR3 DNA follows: TGTGCCTGGAGTGTACTTGAGACCCAGTACTTC. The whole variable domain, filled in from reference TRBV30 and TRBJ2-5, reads SQTIHQWPATLVQPVGSPLSLECTVEGTSNPNLYWYRQAAGRGLQLLFYSVGIGQISSEVPQNLSASRPQDRQFILSSKKLLLSDSGFYLCAWSVLETQYFGPGTRLLVL.

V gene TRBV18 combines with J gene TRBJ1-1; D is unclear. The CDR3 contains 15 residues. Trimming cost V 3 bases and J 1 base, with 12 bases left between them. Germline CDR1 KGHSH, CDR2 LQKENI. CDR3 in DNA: TGTGCCAGCTCACCCCGGAGACCGGGGAACACTGAAGCTTTCTTT. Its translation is CASSPRRPGNTEAFF.

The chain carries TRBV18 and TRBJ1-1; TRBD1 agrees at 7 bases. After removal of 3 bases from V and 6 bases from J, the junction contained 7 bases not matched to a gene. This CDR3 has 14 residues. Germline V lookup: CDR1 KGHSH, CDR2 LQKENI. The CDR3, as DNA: TGTGCCAGCTCACCCCCGACAGGGTCGGCTGAAGCTTTCTTT. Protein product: CASSPPTGSAEAFF.

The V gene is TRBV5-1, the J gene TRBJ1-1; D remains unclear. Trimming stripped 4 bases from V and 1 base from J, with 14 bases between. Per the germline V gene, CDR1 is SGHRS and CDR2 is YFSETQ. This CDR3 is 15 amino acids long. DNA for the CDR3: TGCGCCAGCAGCGCGGAAGGTCTAGGGAACACTGAAGCTTTCTTT. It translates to CASSAEGLGNTEAFF.

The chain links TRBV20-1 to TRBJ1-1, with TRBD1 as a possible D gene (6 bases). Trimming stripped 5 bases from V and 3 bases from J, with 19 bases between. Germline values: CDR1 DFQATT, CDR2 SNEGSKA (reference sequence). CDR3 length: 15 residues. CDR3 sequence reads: CSARVGGGSHTEAFF. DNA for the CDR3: TGCAGTGCTCGTGTAGGGGGAGGGTCACACACTGAAGCTTTCTTT.

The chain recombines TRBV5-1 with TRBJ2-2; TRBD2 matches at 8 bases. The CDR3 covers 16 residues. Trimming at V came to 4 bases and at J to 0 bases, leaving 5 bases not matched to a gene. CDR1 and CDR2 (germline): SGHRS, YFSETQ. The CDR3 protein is CASSPIAGPNTGELFF. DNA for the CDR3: TGCGCCAGCAGCCCCATAGCGGGACCGAACACCGGGGAGCTGTTTTTT.

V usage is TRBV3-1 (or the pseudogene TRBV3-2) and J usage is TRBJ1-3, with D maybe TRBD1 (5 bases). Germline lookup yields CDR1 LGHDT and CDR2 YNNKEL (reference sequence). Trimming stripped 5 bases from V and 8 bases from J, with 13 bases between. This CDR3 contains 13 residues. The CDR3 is CASSAGPAYTIYF. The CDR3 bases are TGTGCCAGCAGCGCGGGACCAGCGTACACCATATATTTT.

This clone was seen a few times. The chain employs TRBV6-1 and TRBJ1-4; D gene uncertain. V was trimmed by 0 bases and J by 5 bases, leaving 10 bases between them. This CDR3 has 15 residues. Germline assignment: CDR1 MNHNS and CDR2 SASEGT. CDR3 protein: CASSEARDTNEKLFF. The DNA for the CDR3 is TGTGCCAGCAGTGAAGCGAGGGATACGAATGAAAAACTGTTTTTT.

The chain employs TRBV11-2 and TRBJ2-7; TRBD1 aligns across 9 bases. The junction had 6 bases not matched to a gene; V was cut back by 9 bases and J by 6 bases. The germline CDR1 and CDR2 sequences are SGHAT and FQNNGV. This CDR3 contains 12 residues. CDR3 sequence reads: CASRTGESEQYF. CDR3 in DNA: TGTGCCAGTCGGACAGGGGAAAGCGAGCAGTACTTC.

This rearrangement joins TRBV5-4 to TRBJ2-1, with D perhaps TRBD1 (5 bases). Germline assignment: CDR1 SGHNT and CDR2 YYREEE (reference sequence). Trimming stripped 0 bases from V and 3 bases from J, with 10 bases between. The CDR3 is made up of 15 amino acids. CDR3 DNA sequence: TGTGCCAGCAGCTTGGGGGGCACCTTCTACAATGAGCAGTTCTTC. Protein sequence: CASSLGGTFYNEQFF.

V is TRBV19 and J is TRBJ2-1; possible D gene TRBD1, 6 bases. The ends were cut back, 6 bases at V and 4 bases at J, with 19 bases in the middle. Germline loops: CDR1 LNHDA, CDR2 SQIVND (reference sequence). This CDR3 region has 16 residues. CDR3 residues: CASRSPTGTHYNEQFF. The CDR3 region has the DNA TGTGCCAGTAGATCTCCCACCGGGACACATTACAATGAGCAGTTCTTC.

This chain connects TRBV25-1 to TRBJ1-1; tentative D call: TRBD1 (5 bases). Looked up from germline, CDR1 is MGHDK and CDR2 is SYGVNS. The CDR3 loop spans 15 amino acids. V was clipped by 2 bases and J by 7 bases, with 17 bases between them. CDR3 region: CASSERGLSGVEAFF. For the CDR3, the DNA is TGTGCCAGCAGTGAAAGGGGCCTTTCCGGCGTTGAAGCTTTCTTT.

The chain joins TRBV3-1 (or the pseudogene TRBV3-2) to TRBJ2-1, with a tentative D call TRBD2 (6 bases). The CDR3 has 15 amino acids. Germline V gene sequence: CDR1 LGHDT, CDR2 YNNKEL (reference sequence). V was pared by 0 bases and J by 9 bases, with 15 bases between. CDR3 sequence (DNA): TGTGCCAGCAGCCAAGATTCGTCGTGGCGGGGTGAGCAGTTCTTC. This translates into CASSQDSSWRGEQFF.

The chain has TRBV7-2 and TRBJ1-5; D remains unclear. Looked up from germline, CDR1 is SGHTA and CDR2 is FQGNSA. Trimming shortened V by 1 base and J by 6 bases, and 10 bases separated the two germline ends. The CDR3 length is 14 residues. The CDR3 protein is CASSLGGSAQPQHF. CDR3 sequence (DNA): TGTGCCAGCAGCTTAGGAGGGTCAGCTCAGCCCCAGCATTTT.

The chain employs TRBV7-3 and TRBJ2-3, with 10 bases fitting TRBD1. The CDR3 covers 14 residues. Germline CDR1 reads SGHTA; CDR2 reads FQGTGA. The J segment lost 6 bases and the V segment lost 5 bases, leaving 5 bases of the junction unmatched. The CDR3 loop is CASSLTGGGDTQYF. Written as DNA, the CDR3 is TGTGCCAGCAGCCTGACAGGGGGCGGCGATACGCAGTATTTT.

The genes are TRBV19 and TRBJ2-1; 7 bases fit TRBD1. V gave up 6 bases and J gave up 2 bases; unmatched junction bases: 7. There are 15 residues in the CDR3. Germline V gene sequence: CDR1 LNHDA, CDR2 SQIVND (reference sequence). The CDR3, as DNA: TGTGCCAGTAGCAGTCAGGGGGTCACCTACAATGAGCAGTTCTTC. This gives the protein CASSSQGVTYNEQFF.

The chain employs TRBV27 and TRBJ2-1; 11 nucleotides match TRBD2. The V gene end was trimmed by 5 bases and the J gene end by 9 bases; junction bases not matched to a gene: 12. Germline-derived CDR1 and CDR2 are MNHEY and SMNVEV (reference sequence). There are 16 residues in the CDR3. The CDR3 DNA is TGTGCCAGCAGTCCGACGACTAGCGGGGCAACCAGTGAGCAGTTCTTC. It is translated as CASSPTTSGATSEQFF.

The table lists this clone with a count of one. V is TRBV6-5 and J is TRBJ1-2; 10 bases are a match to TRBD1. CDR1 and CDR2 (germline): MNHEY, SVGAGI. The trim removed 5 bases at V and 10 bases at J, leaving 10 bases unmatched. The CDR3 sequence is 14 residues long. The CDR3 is CASSTGDRGVVYTF. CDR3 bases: TGTGCCAGCAGTACCGGGGACAGGGGTGTTGTCTACACCTTC.